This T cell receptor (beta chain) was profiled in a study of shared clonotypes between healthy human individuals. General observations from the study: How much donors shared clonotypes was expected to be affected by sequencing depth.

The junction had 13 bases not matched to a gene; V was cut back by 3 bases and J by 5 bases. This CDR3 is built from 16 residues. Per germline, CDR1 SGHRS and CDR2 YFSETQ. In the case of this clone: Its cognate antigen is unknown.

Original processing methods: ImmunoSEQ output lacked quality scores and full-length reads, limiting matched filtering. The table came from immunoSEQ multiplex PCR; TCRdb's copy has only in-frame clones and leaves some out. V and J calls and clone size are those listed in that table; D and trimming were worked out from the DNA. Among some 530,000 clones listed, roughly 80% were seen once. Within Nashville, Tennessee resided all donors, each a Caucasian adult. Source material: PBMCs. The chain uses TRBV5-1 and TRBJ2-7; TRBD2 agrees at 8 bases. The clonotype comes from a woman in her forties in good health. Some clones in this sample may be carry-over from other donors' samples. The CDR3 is CASSSSRWREAHEQYF. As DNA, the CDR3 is TGCGCCAGCAGCTCCTCCCGTTGGCGGGAGGCCCACGAGCAGTACTTC.